These 32 T cell receptor beta chains originate from one sample sequenced in a study of T cells in localized non-small cell lung cancer. Measured with immunoSEQ multiplex PCR; TCRdb has only the in-frame clones, and not every one. This sample has 3,000 to 4,500 clones, with roughly a fifth found just once. The sequencing here drew on lung tumor tissue, taken before any cancer treatment. The receptors here all came from a female donor at least 60 years old with stage II lung adenocarcinoma.

This clone occurred a few times. The chain recombines TRBV30 with TRBJ2-1; 7 bases are a match to TRBD2. The V and J ends lost 5 bases and 7 bases, in that order; junction bases with no gene match: 8. Germline loops: CDR1 GTSNPN, CDR2 SVGIG (reference sequence). This CDR3 contains 13 residues. This chain's CDR3 is CAWGAGVRNEQFF. CDR3 sequence (DNA): TGTGCCTGGGGTGCGGGAGTACGTAATGAGCAGTTCTTC.

V and J are TRBV14 and TRBJ1-4; D possibly corresponds to TRBD1 (5 bases). Between the trimmed V and J ends, which lost 4 bases and 6 bases, there was a span of 12 bases. The CDR3 consists of 14 residues. CDR1 SGHDN and CDR2 FVKESK come from the germline V gene. The CDR3 spells CASSRGARDEKLFF. In DNA form, the CDR3 reads TGTGCCAGCAGCCGAGGGGCCCGAGATGAAAAACTGTTTTTT.

This clone was counted a few times. V is TRBV28 and J is TRBJ1-1; D gene uncertain. Per germline, CDR1 MDHEN and CDR2 SYDVKM. Trimming removed 4 bases at V and 1 base at J, with 4 bases between. The CDR3 runs 12 residues. Here the CDR3 reads CASSWGNTEAFF. DNA for the CDR3: TGTGCCAGCAGTTGGGGGAACACTGAAGCTTTCTTT. Full variable domain (remainder filled in from reference TRBV28 and TRBJ1-1): DVKVTQSSRYLVKRTGEKVFLECVQDMDHENMFWYRQDPGLGLRLIYFSYDVKMKEKGDIPEGYSVSREKKERFSLILESASTNQTSMYLCASSWGNTEAFFGQGTRLTVV.

This clone counts as large. J is TRBJ1-4 and V is TRBV6-8; D remains ambiguous. Trimming shortened V by 6 bases and J by 14 bases, and 16 bases separated the two germline ends. The CDR3 has 12 residues. CDR1 and CDR2 (germline): MNHGY, SAAAGT. The CDR3 spells CASRGGSQRLFF. The CDR3 nucleotides read TGTGCCAGCAGGGGCGGGTCGCAAAGGCTGTTTTTT.

The chain recombines TRBV11-3 with TRBJ2-1; D not certain. V was trimmed by 1 base and J by 5 bases, leaving 12 bases between them. Germline loops: CDR1 SGHNT, CDR2 YENEEA. The CDR3 is 15 amino acids. The CDR3 here is CASSLGAGRDNEQFF. As DNA, the CDR3 is TGTGCCAGCAGCTTAGGTGCAGGAAGGGACAATGAGCAGTTCTTC.

This clone was picked up a small number of times. The chain couples TRBV28 to TRBJ1-2; 9 bases are a match to TRBD1. The CDR3 runs to 18 residues. The V segment lost 6 bases and the J segment 2 bases; nucleotides outside the gene matches: 16. Germline V gene sequence: CDR1 MDHEN, CDR2 SYDVKM. This chain's CDR3 is CASRTPFITGGTNYGYTF. DNA for the CDR3: TGTGCCAGCAGAACTCCATTCATTACAGGGGGCACAAACTATGGCTACACCTTC.

This clone has a handful of counts. The genes are TRBV7-2 and TRBJ1-5; weak D call: TRBD1 (5 bases). In germline, CDR1 is SGHTA, CDR2 FQGNSA. This CDR3 has 13 amino acids. The V and J ends lost 5 bases and 8 bases respectively, with 13 bases between them. The CDR3 nucleotides read TGTGCCAGCAGCCTGGACACCCGTGAGCCCCAGCATTTT. Translated: CASSLDTREPQHF.

This clone is termed medium-sized (0.01 to 0.1%). The CDR3, as DNA: TGTGCCAGCAGCCAAGGGGAATCTACCGAAAAACTGTTTTTT. Its translation is CASSQGESTEKLFF. This chain links TRBV11-3 with TRBJ1-4; D possibly corresponds to TRBD1 (5 bases). V was clipped by 5 bases and J by 8 bases, with 15 bases between them. The length of the CDR3 is 14 residues. The germline CDR1 and CDR2 sequences are SGHNT and YENEEA.

This clone ranks as medium-sized (0.01 to 0.1%). This chain joins TRBV11-3 and TRBJ2-2; D uncertain. The CDR3 sequence is 15 residues long. V was pared by 1 base and J by 2 bases, with 8 bases between. Germline CDR1 reads SGHNT; CDR2 reads YENEEA. CDR3 bases: TGTGCCAGCAGCTTAGGACGTGTTAACACCGGGGAGCTGTTTTTT. It yields the protein CASSLGRVNTGELFF.

This clone was found a few times. The rearrangement joins TRBV19 to TRBJ2-7; a possible D gene is TRBD2 (5 bases). Trimming took 0 bases from V and 2 from J, leaving 14 bases between them. This CDR3 region has 16 residues. Germline V gives CDR1 LNHDA, CDR2 SQIVND (reference sequence). The DNA for the CDR3 is TGTGCCAGTAGTATAGATGGAGGTTTGAGTACCTACGAGCAGTACTTC. Translating it yields CASSIDGGLSTYEQYF.

V usage is TRBV14 and J usage is TRBJ2-1; 8 bases agree with TRBD2. Germline values: CDR1 SGHDN, CDR2 FVKESK. Losses at the gene ends were 3 bases for V and 1 base for J; bases not matched to a gene: 2. This CDR3 spans 15 amino acids. The chain's CDR3 is CASSHVAGSYNEQFF. CDR3 DNA: TGTGCCAGCAGCCATGTAGCGGGGTCCTACAATGAGCAGTTCTTC.

In its sample, this clone ranks as medium-sized. The chain uses TRBV11-3 and TRBJ2-1; 10 bases align to TRBD2. The length of the CDR3 is 18 residues. Germline lookup yields CDR1 SGHNT and CDR2 YENEEA. The J segment lost 4 bases and the V segment lost 1 base, leaving 10 bases of the junction unmatched. As DNA, the CDR3 is TGTGCCAGCAGCTTAGTGTCATCGCCACTAGCGGGATACAATGAGCAGTTCTTC. Protein sequence: CASSLVSSPLAGYNEQFF.

V is TRBV5-1 and J is TRBJ1-6, with 11 bases fitting TRBD1. The CDR3 runs to 16 residues. CDR1 is SGHRS, CDR2 YFSETQ, per germline. With 0 bases clipped from V and 7 bases from J, the junction kept 3 bases outside the gene matches. The CDR3 region has the DNA TGCGCCAGCAGCTTGGGGGGACAGGGGGTGAATTCACCCCTCCACTTT. Amino acids: CASSLGGQGVNSPLHF.

This clone counts as medium-sized. The genes are TRBV18 and TRBJ1-1, with D possibly matching TRBD1 (6 bases). This CDR3 has 13 amino acids. The germline V and J ends were trimmed by 4 bases and 1 base, with 7 bases remaining between them. Germline V gene sequence: CDR1 KGHSH, CDR2 LQKENI. CDR3 sequence reads: CASSRQANTEAFF. In DNA form, the CDR3 reads TGTGCCAGCTCACGACAGGCGAACACTGAAGCTTTCTTT.

This clone is termed large (0.1 to 1%). The chain has TRBV19 and TRBJ2-3; D perhaps matches TRBD2 (5 bases). V shed 5 bases and J shed 2 bases, with 11 bases lying between them. In germline, CDR1 is LNHDA, CDR2 SQIVND (reference sequence). There are 14 residues in the CDR3. CDR3 amino acids: CASSQKADTDTQYF. The CDR3 region has the DNA TGTGCCAGTAGTCAGAAAGCGGACACAGATACGCAGTATTTT.

This sequence joins TRBV14 and TRBJ2-7; no clear D gene. Looked up from germline, CDR1 is SGHDN and CDR2 is FVKESK. V was clipped by 1 base and J by 6 bases, with 7 bases between them. The CDR3 has 12 residues. The CDR3 nucleotides are TGTGCCAGCAGCCAAGCTCAGACCGAGCAGTACTTC. It translates to CASSQAQTEQYF.

A few counts support this clone. CDR3 loop: CASSRSGNTEAFF. The DNA of the CDR3 is TGTGCCAGCTCACGGTCGGGTAACACTGAAGCTTTCTTT. The rearrangement uses TRBV18 and TRBJ1-1; the D is unclear. The CDR3 sequence is 13 residues long. CDR1 KGHSH and CDR2 LQKENI come from the germline V gene. V was shortened by 4 bases and J by 2 bases, with 8 bases between the two germline ends.

This chain links TRBV11-3 with TRBJ1-1; D might be TRBD1 (5 bases). The CDR3 has 14 residues. Germline values: CDR1 SGHNT, CDR2 YENEEA. Trimming stripped 7 bases from V and 4 bases from J, with 16 bases between. CDR3 bases: TGTGCCAGCACCACTTATACCAGGGCCACTGAAGCTTTCTTT. This codes for CASTTYTRATEAFF. The full variable domain, with the rest looked up from reference TRBV11-3 and TRBJ1-1, is EAGVVQSPRYKIIEKKQPVAFWCNPISGHNTLYWYLQNLGQGPELLIRYENEEAVDDSQLPKDRFSAERLKGVDSTLKIQPAELGDSAVYLCASTTYTRATEAFFGQGTRLTVV.

This clone was seen only a few times. V and J are TRBV18 and TRBJ1-1, with D uncertain. This CDR3 is 13 amino acids long. CDR1 is KGHSH and CDR2 is LQKENI in the germline V gene. The germline V and J ends were trimmed by 3 bases and 0 bases, with 5 bases remaining between them. The CDR3: CASSPVMNTEAFF. The DNA for the CDR3 is TGTGCCAGCTCACCGGTTATGAACACTGAAGCTTTCTTT.

The DNA of the CDR3 is TGTGCCAGCAGCGTACCCGGGGGGGTTTTCACTGAAGCTTTCTTT. It translates to CASSVPGGVFTEAFF. The chain employs TRBV28 and TRBJ1-1, with D perhaps matching TRBD1 (5 bases). V shed 6 bases and J shed 4 bases, with 18 bases lying between them. CDR1 is MDHEN and CDR2 is SYDVKM in the germline V gene. The CDR3 has 15 residues.

V is TRBV18 and J is TRBJ1-5, with D hard to call. The V gene lost 3 bases and the J gene lost 4 bases, with 7 bases spanning the gap. Per germline, CDR1 KGHSH and CDR2 LQKENI. The CDR3 runs to 13 residues. For the CDR3, the DNA is TGTGCCAGCTCACCGGACGTGAATCAGCCCCAGCATTTT. This codes for CASSPDVNQPQHF.

This clone was seen a handful of times. This chain uses TRBV6-8 with TRBJ2-1, with 11 bases aligning to TRBD2. Trimming at V came to 5 bases and at J to 4 bases, leaving 7 bases not matched to a gene. Looked up from germline, CDR1 is MNHGY and CDR2 is SAAAGT. The CDR3 covers 16 residues. The CDR3 protein is CASSTGTSGFYNEQFF. DNA of the CDR3: TGTGCCAGCAGTACGGGGACTAGCGGATTTTACAATGAGCAGTTCTTC.

There are a few counts of this clone. The J gene is TRBJ2-1, the V gene TRBV5-1, with D perhaps TRBD1 or TRBD2 (5 bases each). The CDR3 loop spans 16 amino acids. V was trimmed by 0 bases and J by 9 bases, leaving 19 bases between them. The germline CDR1 and CDR2 sequences are SGHRS and YFSETQ. CDR3 protein: CASSLEVQAAGGEQFF. The DNA of the CDR3 is TGCGCCAGCAGCTTGGAGGTCCAAGCAGCTGGGGGTGAGCAGTTCTTC.

This sequence joins TRBV19 and TRBJ2-1; no definite D call. The CDR3 has 12 amino acids. Per the germline V gene, CDR1 is LNHDA and CDR2 is SQIVND (reference sequence). V was cut by 5 bases and J by 3 bases, with 5 bases left in between. DNA of the CDR3: TGTGCCAGTAGTTCGTTCTACAATGAGCAGTTCTTC. This codes for CASSSFYNEQFF.

The chain joins TRBV6-8 to TRBJ1-1; 7 positions match TRBD1. The CDR3 length is 17 residues. Germline lookup yields CDR1 MNHGY and CDR2 SAAAGT. Losses at the gene ends were 4 bases for V and 3 bases for J; bases not matched to a gene: 14. CDR3 DNA: TGTGCCAGCAGTTCCTGGGACCGGAGAGGGGGCGACACTGAAGCTTTCTTT. Residues: CASSSWDRRGGDTEAFF.

The V and J genes are TRBV29-1 and TRBJ2-1, with D possibly being TRBD2 (6 bases). V lost 6 bases and J 4 bases, leaving 19 bases between the germline ends. The CDR3 extends over 15 amino acids. Per germline, CDR1 SQVTM and CDR2 ANQGSEA. The CDR3 loop is CSVNYWEAVYNEQFF. The CDR3 coding sequence is TGCAGCGTGAATTATTGGGAGGCCGTATACAATGAGCAGTTCTTC.

The rearrangement joins TRBV19 to TRBJ1-5; 8 bases map to TRBD1. Trimming cost V 4 bases and J 0 bases; bases outside gene matches: 14. The germline CDR1 and CDR2 sequences are LNHDA and SQIVND (reference sequence). CDR3 length: 19 residues. The CDR3 coding sequence is TGTGCCAGTAGTACCTTCGGACAGGGTGGAGGGACTAGCAATCAGCCCCAGCATTTT. Translated: CASSTFGQGGGTSNQPQHF.

The V call is TRBV6-8, the J call TRBJ1-3; D is unclear. The CDR3 contains 14 residues. The ends were cut back, 6 bases at V and 2 bases at J, with 11 bases in the middle. In germline, CDR1 is MNHGY, CDR2 SAAAGT. The CDR3: CASRAGSAGNTIYF. The CDR3 DNA sequence: TGTGCCAGCAGAGCGGGGTCGGCTGGAAACACCATATATTTT.

The V call is TRBV6-8, the J call TRBJ1-3, with 9 positions matching TRBD1. The junction had 3 bases not matched to a gene; V was cut back by 5 bases and J by 4 bases. CDR3 length: 14 residues. Germline values: CDR1 MNHGY, CDR2 SAAAGT. CDR3 DNA sequence: TGTGCCAGCAGTCCGGACAGGGGCGGAAACACCATATATTTT. It codes for CASSPDRGGNTIYF.

The rearrangement uses TRBV11-3 and TRBJ2-7; 8 bases are shared with TRBD1. CDR1 is SGHNT and CDR2 is YENEEA in the germline V gene. The CDR3 is 14 residues long. Germline trimming cut 5 bases from V and 4 bases from J; bases unmatched to any gene: 7. The CDR3 bases are TGTGCCAGCAGCCCGGGGGACAGGCCATACGAGCAGTACTTC. This codes for CASSPGDRPYEQYF.

This clone has just a few counts. V is TRBV18 and J is TRBJ2-7; TRBD2 matches at 11 bases. This CDR3 comprises 16 residues. Per germline, CDR1 KGHSH and CDR2 LQKENI. Unmatched junction bases numbered 6, after V lost 3 bases and J lost 2 bases. CDR3 residues: CASSPRGTSGTYEQYF. CDR3 DNA sequence: TGTGCCAGCTCACCGCGAGGGACTAGCGGTACCTACGAGCAGTACTTC.

This rearrangement joins TRBV28 to TRBJ1-6, with 7 bases fitting TRBD1. V gave up 6 bases and J gave up 2 bases; unmatched junction bases: 10. CDR3 length: 17 residues. CDR1 MDHEN and CDR2 SYDVKM come from the germline V gene. The DNA of the CDR3 is TGTGCCAGCAGGCCGACAGGGAGGGGGACCTATAATTCACCCCTCCACTTT. Translated: CASRPTGRGTYNSPLHF.